This T cell receptor beta chain was sequenced in a study of response to subunit inactivated influenza vaccine. This clonotype was detected ten times or more. CDR1 MNHEY and CDR2 SVGEGT come from the germline V gene. The CDR3 loop spans 17 amino acids. V shed 2 bases, J shed 3 bases, and the junction held 4 bases outside the gene matches. One entry per CDR3 protein results from TCRdb running MiXCR on the RT-PCR reads. This sample carries about 540,000 distinct CDR3 sequences, around 25% of them seen once, and the ten largest clones take about 2.8%. The sample also formed part of further work on T cells expressing NK-cell markers. As reported in that work: TCR beta cDNA was generated via 5'RACE template switching incorporating UMIs. Sorted CD3+CD56+NKG2C+, CD3+CD56+NKG2C- and CD3+CD56-NKG2C+ T-cell subsets were beta-chain profiled.

The specimen comprised CD4+ T cells sorted from PBMCs, sampled 12 days after vaccination. V is TRBV6-2 or TRBV6-3 and J is TRBJ2-2; TRBD2 aligns across 12 bases. This sequence was found in a man aged 45 to 65 who received an inactivated influenza vaccine. CDR3 coding DNA: TGTGCCAGCAGTTACCCTAGCGGGAGGGCCGACACCGGGGAGCTGTTTTTT. This gives the protein CASSYPSGRADTGELFF.